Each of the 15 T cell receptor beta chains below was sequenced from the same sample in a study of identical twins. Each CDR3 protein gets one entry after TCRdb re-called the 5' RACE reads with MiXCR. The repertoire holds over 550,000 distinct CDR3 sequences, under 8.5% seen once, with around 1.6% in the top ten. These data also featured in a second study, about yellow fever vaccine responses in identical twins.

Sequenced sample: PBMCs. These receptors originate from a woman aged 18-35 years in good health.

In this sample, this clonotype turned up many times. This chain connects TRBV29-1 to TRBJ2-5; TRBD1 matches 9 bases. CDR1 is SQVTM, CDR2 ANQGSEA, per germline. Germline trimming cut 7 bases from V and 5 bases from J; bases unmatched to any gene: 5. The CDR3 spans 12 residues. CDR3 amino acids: CSGGQGTETQYF. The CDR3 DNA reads TGCAGCGGGGGACAGGGTACGGAGACCCAGTACTTC.

The CDR3 sequence is CASKEAGHNYGYTF. The CDR3 region has the DNA TGCGCCAGTAAGGAGGCGGGCCATAACTATGGCTACACCTTC. J is TRBJ1-2 and V is TRBV5-1; the D is unclear. V was shortened by 8 bases and J by 1 base, with 15 bases between the two germline ends. This CDR3 has 14 residues. Germline CDR1 and CDR2: SGHRS and YFSETQ.

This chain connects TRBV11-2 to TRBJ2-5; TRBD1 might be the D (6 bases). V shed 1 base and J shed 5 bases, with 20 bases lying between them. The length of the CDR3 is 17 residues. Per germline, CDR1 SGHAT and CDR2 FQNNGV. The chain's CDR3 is CASSLAWTALSGETQYF. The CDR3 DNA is TGTGCCAGCAGCTTAGCCTGGACAGCTCTGTCAGGGGAGACCCAGTACTTC.

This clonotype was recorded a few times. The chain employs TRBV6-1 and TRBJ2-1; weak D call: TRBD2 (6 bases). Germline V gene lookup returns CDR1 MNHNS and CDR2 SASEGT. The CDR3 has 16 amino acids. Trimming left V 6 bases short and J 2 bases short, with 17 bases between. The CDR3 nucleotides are TGTGCCAGCAGCCCCCCGGGACTCCCCACCTACAATGAGCAGTTCTTC. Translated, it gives CASSPPGLPTYNEQFF.

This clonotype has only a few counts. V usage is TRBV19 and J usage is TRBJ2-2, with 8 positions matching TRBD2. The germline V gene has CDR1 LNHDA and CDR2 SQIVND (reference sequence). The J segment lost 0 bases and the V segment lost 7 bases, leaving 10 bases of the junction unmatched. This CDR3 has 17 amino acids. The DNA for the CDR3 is TGTGCCAGTACTTGGGTAGCGGGGCCCTCGAACACCGGGGAGCTGTTTTTT. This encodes CASTWVAGPSNTGELFF.

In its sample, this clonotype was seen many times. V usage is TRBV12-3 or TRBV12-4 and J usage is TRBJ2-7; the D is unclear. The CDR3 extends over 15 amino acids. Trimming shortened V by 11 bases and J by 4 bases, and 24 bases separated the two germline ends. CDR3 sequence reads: CADRRRHRGVYEQYV. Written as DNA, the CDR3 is TGTGCCGATAGACGGCGGCACCGTGGGGTGTACGAGCAGTACGTC.

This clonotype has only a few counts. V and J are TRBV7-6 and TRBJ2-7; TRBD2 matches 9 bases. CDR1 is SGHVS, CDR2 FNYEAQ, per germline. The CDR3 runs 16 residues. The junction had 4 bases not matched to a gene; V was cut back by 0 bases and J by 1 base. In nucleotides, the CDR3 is TGTGCCAGCAGCTTAGCGACGGCGGGAGGGTCCTACGAGCAGTACTTC. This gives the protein CASSLATAGGSYEQYF.

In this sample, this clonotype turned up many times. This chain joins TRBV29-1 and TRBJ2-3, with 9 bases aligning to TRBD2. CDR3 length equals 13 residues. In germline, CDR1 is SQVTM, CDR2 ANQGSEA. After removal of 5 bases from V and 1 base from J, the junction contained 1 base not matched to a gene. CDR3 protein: CSVLAGRTDTQYF. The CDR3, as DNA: TGCAGCGTTCTAGCGGGGCGCACAGATACGCAGTATTTT.

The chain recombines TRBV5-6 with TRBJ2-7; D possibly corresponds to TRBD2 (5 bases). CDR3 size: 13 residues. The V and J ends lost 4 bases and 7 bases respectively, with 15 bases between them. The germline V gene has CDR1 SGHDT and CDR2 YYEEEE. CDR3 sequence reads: CASSHRRDREQYF. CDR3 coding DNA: TGTGCCAGCAGCCACCGCCGGGATAGGGAGCAGTACTTC.

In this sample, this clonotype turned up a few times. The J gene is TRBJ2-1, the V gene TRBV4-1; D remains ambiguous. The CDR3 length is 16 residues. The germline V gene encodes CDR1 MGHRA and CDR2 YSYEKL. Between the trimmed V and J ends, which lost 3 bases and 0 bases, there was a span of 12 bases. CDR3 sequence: CASSHEAAVSYNEQFF. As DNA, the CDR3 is TGCGCCAGCAGCCACGAGGCGGCCGTCTCCTACAATGAGCAGTTCTTC.

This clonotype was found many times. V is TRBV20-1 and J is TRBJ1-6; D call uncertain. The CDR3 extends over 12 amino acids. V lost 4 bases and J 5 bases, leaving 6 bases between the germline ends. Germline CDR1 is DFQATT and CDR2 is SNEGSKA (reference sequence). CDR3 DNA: TGCAGTGCTATGTTTAATAATTCACCCCTCCACTTT. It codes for CSAMFNNSPLHF.

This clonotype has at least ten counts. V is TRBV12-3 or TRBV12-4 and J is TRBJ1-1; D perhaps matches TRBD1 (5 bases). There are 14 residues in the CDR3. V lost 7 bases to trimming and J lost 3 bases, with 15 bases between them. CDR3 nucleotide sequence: TGTGCCAGCACAAATGGGGGGACTGACACTGAAGCTTTCTTT. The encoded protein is CASTNGGTDTEAFF.

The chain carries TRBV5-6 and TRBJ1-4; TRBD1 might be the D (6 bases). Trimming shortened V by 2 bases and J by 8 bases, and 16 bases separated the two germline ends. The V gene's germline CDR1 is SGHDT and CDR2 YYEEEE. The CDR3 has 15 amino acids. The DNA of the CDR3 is TGTGCCAGCAGCTTCCTTCAGGGGTCAGGGGAAAAACTGTTTTTT. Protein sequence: CASSFLQGSGEKLFF. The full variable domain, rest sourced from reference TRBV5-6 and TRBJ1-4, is DAGVTQSPTHLIKTRGQQVTLRCSPKSGHDTVSWYQQALGQGPQFIFQYYEEEERQRGNFPDRFSGHQFPNYSSELNVNALLLGDSALYLCASSFLQGSGEKLFFGSGTQLSVL.

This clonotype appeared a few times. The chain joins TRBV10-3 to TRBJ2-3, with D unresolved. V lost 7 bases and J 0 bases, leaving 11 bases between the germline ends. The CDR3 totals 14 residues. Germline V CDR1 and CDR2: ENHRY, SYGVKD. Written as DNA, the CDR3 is TGTGCCATCAAGACTCAAACTAGCACAGATACGCAGTATTTT. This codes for CAIKTQTSTDTQYF.

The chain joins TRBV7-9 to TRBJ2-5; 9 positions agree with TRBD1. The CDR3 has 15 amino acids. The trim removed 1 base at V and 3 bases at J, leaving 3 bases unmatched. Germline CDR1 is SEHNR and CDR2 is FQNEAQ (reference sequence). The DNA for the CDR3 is TGTGCCAGCAGCTTAGTAGGGACAGGGAAAGAGACCCAGTACTTC. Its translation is CASSLVGTGKETQYF.